The 32 T cell receptor beta chains below come from one sample, sequenced in a study of cytotoxic CD8 clonotypes in ibrutinib-treated CLL. The repertoire was sequenced with immunoSEQ multiplex PCR; TCRdb's copy has only in-frame clones and lacks some. The repertoire holds 110,000 to 150,000 clones, with around 76% as singletons. The source material was PBMCs, sampled after 24 months of ibrutinib treatment. These receptors originate from a human donor with chronic lymphocytic leukemia.

This chain connects TRBV28 to TRBJ2-3; D may be TRBD2 (5 bases). The germline V gene encodes CDR1 MDHEN and CDR2 SYDVKM. Trimming pared 6 bases from V and 8 bases from J, leaving 18 bases between. The CDR3 runs to 14 residues. The CDR3 DNA is TGTGCCAGCAGCCCGCTCCCCCAAGAGGGTACGCAGTATTTT. It specifies CASSPLPQEGTQYF.

The chain links TRBV5-1 to TRBJ1-1; the D gene is possibly TRBD1 (6 bases). The CDR3 consists of 13 residues. Trimming took off 2 bases at V and 7 bases at J, with 12 bases between the two ends. CDR1 and CDR2 (germline): SGHRS, YFSETQ. The CDR3 coding sequence is TGCGCCAGCAGCTTCGGGGGCGCGGGTGAAGCTTTCTTT. Translating it yields CASSFGGAGEAFF.

The chain's CDR3 is CASSEERATYEQYF. In DNA, the CDR3 is TGTGCCAGCAGTGAAGAGCGGGCCACCTACGAGCAGTACTTC. The chain joins TRBV6-1 to TRBJ2-7; D might be TRBD2 (6 bases). V dropped 1 base and J dropped 2 bases, with 9 bases sitting between them. CDR1 is MNHNS and CDR2 is SASEGT in the germline V gene. CDR3 length: 14 residues.

The chain couples TRBV9 to TRBJ2-5; D call uncertain. There are 13 residues in the CDR3. Germline V gives CDR1 SGDLS, CDR2 YYNGEE. Trimming pared 1 base from V and 5 bases from J, leaving 9 bases between. The CDR3 spells CASSVYMGETQYF. CDR3 nucleotides: TGTGCCAGCAGCGTATATATGGGGGAGACCCAGTACTTC.

In this sample, this clone turned up a few times. This chain links TRBV7-8 with TRBJ2-1, with D uncertain. The CDR3 length is 15 residues. Germline V gene data show CDR1 as SGHVS and CDR2 as FQNEAQ. Trimming stripped 5 bases from V and 2 bases from J, with 13 bases between. The CDR3 DNA follows: TGTGCCAGCAGCCCCCTAGGGCTGACCTACAATGAGCAGTTCTTC. Protein sequence: CASSPLGLTYNEQFF.

The V and J genes are TRBV9 and TRBJ1-4; 9 bases match TRBD1. J gave up 8 bases and V 3 bases, and 11 bases lay outside the gene matches. Germline CDR1 SGDLS, CDR2 YYNGEE. The CDR3 has 16 amino acids. As DNA, the CDR3 is TGTGCCAGCAGCGAAGCCCCCGGGACAGGGATGGAAAAACTGTTTTTT. This gives the protein CASSEAPGTGMEKLFF. The variable domain in full, with the rest retrieved from reference TRBV9 and TRBJ1-4, is DSGVTQTPKHLITATGQRVTLRCSPRSGDLSVYWYQQSLDQGLQFLIQYYNGEERAKGNILERFSAQQFPDLHSELNLSSLELGDSALYFCASSEAPGTGMEKLFFGSGTQLSVL.

This clone was seen a few times. J is TRBJ1-4 and V is TRBV5-1; the D is unclear. The CDR3 has 15 amino acids. Germline loops: CDR1 SGHRS, CDR2 YFSETQ. Trimming took off 1 base at V and 3 bases at J, with 10 bases between the two ends. The CDR3 loop reads CASSLSWPSNEKLFF. CDR3 coding DNA: TGCGCCAGCAGCTTGAGCTGGCCCTCTAATGAAAAACTGTTTTTT.

V and J are TRBV5-4 and TRBJ2-3; weak D call: TRBD1 (6 bases). Germline V lookup: CDR1 SGHNT, CDR2 YYREEE (reference sequence). The CDR3 consists of 15 residues. Trimming took 7 bases from V and 0 from J, leaving 15 bases between them. This CDR3 is CASAQGGQSTDTQYF. The CDR3 nucleotides are TGTGCCAGCGCCCAAGGAGGACAGAGCACAGATACGCAGTATTTT.

V usage is TRBV18 and J usage is TRBJ2-7, with 10 bases that match TRBD1. Germline CDR1 and CDR2: KGHSH and LQKENI. With V trimmed by 3 bases and J by 9 bases, 8 bases remained unmatched. The CDR3 is 14 amino acids. This chain's CDR3 is CASSPRQGARGQYF. CDR3 sequence (DNA): TGTGCCAGCTCACCCAGACAGGGGGCCCGGGGGCAGTACTTC.

This chain joins TRBV27 and TRBJ1-5; D is unresolved. The germline gives CDR1 MNHEY, CDR2 SMNVEV (reference sequence). With 3 bases removed from V and 4 bases from J, the gap between germline ends came to 7 bases. The CDR3 loop spans 13 amino acids. The CDR3 DNA reads as TGTGCCAGCAGTTTTGACTGGAATCAGCCCCAGCATTTT. Translating it yields CASSFDWNQPQHF.

The J gene is TRBJ2-7, the V gene TRBV25-1; 10 bases are shared with TRBD1. V shed 7 bases and J 2 bases; nucleotides not matched to a gene: 5. This CDR3 comprises 14 residues. Per germline, CDR1 MGHDK and CDR2 SYGVNS. The CDR3 protein is CASTRGQGTYEQYF. CDR3 nucleotide sequence: TGTGCCAGCACTCGGGGACAGGGGACCTACGAGCAGTACTTC.

The chain uses TRBV4-2 and TRBJ1-5; possible D gene TRBD1, 5 bases. This CDR3 spans 15 amino acids. CDR1 is LGHNA and CDR2 is YNFKEQ in the germline V gene. Trimming cost V 0 bases and J 5 bases, with 11 bases left between them. Here the CDR3 DNA reads TGTGCCAGCAGCCAAGATCACGGGGGGTATCAGCCCCAGCATTTT. Its protein product is CASSQDHGGYQPQHF.

The chain links TRBV6-4 to TRBJ2-7; 7 positions match TRBD1. The V and J ends lost 4 bases and 6 bases, in that order; junction bases with no gene match: 15. The CDR3 sequence is 16 residues long. Germline lookup yields CDR1 MRHNA and CDR2 SNTAGT. CDR3 protein: CASSGHRGRPPGEQYF. CDR3 nucleotides: TGTGCCAGCAGTGGACACAGGGGTAGGCCCCCCGGCGAGCAGTACTTC.

With regard to this clone: A much larger clone is a single base away; this may be a read error. The chain links TRBV20-1 to TRBJ2-5, with no clear D. With 6 bases removed from V and 5 bases from J, the gap between germline ends came to 7 bases. The germline gives CDR1 DFQATT, CDR2 SNEGSKA (reference sequence). The CDR3 loop spans 10 amino acids. CDR3 sequence: CSAPRETQYF. In nucleotides, the CDR3 is TGCAGTGCCCCGCGGGAGACCCAGTACTTC.

The J gene is TRBJ1-1, the V gene TRBV5-1, with a possible D match to TRBD1 (6 bases). This CDR3 has 15 amino acids. V dropped 0 bases and J dropped 0 bases, with 9 bases sitting between them. Germline-derived CDR1 and CDR2 are SGHRS and YFSETQ. The CDR3 is CASSLATGLNTEAFF. CDR3 DNA: TGCGCCAGCAGCTTGGCCACAGGGCTGAACACTGAAGCTTTCTTT.

The chain has TRBV9 and TRBJ2-7; the match to TRBD1 covers 8 bases. Per the germline V gene, CDR1 is SGDLS and CDR2 is YYNGEE. This CDR3 is built from 18 residues. The V segment lost 4 bases and the J segment 3 bases; nucleotides outside the gene matches: 18. The CDR3 nucleotides read TGTGCCAGCAGCCCGAGGGGGAATGGGGGGACAGGCGGCTACGAGCAGTACTTC. This encodes CASSPRGNGGTGGYEQYF.

CDR3 DNA sequence: TGTGCCAGCTCACCACCCGCCCGGGGGGGCTACACCTTC. Its protein is CASSPPARGGYTF. The rearrangement uses TRBV18 and TRBJ1-2; weak D call: TRBD1 (5 bases). V lost 0 bases to trimming and J lost 8 bases, with 10 bases between them. The CDR3 is made up of 13 amino acids. The germline V gene has CDR1 KGHSH and CDR2 LQKENI.

The table lists this clone with many counts. The genes are TRBV7-2 and TRBJ2-7; no reliable D call. The CDR3 totals 12 residues. The V end was cut by 5 bases, the J end by 3 bases, with 8 bases between. Germline V gene data show CDR1 as SGHTA and CDR2 as FQGNSA. CDR3 sequence: CASSRDHYEQYF. CDR3 DNA sequence: TGTGCCAGCAGCCGAGACCACTACGAGCAGTACTTC.

Points on this clone: This CDR3 is also generated by other DNA sequences in the sample. The chain joins TRBV18 to TRBJ2-2; D not resolved. The CDR3 sequence is 12 residues long. Deletions cut 3 bases from V and 5 bases from J, with 4 bases between. Looked up from germline, CDR1 is KGHSH and CDR2 is LQKENI. The CDR3 region is CASSPATGELFF. The DNA of the CDR3 is TGTGCCAGCTCACCCGCAACCGGGGAGCTGTTTTTT.

The CDR3 here is CASSLGGGGPGAYEQYF. In nucleotides, the CDR3 is TGTGCCAGCAGTTTAGGAGGCGGTGGACCCGGGGCCTACGAGCAGTACTTC. The V call is TRBV28, the J call TRBJ2-7; D is perhaps TRBD2 (5 bases). This CDR3 is built from 17 residues. The V end was cut by 2 bases, the J end by 2 bases, with 19 bases between. Germline V CDR1 and CDR2: MDHEN, SYDVKM.

J is TRBJ2-1 and V is TRBV6-6; D may match TRBD1 or TRBD2 (6 bases each). The CDR3 is 16 amino acids. Per the germline V gene, CDR1 is MNHNY and CDR2 is SVGAGI (reference sequence). V was clipped by 0 bases and J by 6 bases, with 15 bases between them. CDR3 sequence: CASSYSGGGPLNEQFF. For the CDR3, the DNA is TGTGCCAGCAGTTACTCCGGTGGGGGGCCTCTCAATGAGCAGTTCTTC.

V is TRBV6-5 and J is TRBJ2-7; D remains unclear. The germline V gene encodes CDR1 MNHEY and CDR2 SVGAGI. The CDR3 length is 14 residues. V dropped 2 bases and J dropped 3 bases, with 11 bases sitting between them. In DNA, the CDR3 is TGTGCCAGCAGTTACGGGCAGCTCCTCTACGAGCAGTACTTC. It yields the protein CASSYGQLLYEQYF.

This clone turned up a few times. The chain links TRBV6-6 to TRBJ1-4, with 10 bases lining up with TRBD1. The CDR3 is 15 residues long. Looked up from germline, CDR1 is MNHNY and CDR2 is SVGAGI (reference sequence). The V and J ends lost 4 bases and 7 bases, in that order; junction bases with no gene match: 6. DNA of the CDR3: TGTGCCAGCAGTTCCCCGGGACAGGGGAGTGAAAAACTGTTTTTT. This encodes CASSSPGQGSEKLFF.

The rearrangement links TRBV7-3 to TRBJ2-3; D possibly corresponds to TRBD1 (5 bases). V was shortened by 0 bases and J by 5 bases, with 9 bases between the two germline ends. The germline V gene encodes CDR1 SGHTA and CDR2 FQGTGA. The CDR3 extends over 14 amino acids. The CDR3 loop is CASSLTSTEDTQYF. DNA for the CDR3: TGTGCCAGCAGCTTAACGTCGACAGAAGATACGCAGTATTTT.

The chain carries TRBV5-1 and TRBJ2-6, with D perhaps matching TRBD1 or TRBD2 (5 bases each). The CDR3 length is 15 residues. Germline V CDR1 and CDR2: SGHRS, YFSETQ. Trimming took off 1 base at V and 4 bases at J, with 9 bases between the two ends. The CDR3 region has the DNA TGCGCCAGCAGCTTGTGGGGGTCCGGGGCCAACGTCCTGACTTTC. Its protein product is CASSLWGSGANVLTF.

The chain uses TRBV7-2 and TRBJ2-7; 7 bases line up with TRBD2. The length of the CDR3 is 15 residues. Trimming cost V 0 bases and J 2 bases; bases outside gene matches: 4. The germline gives CDR1 SGHTA, CDR2 FQGNSA. This CDR3 is CASSLASAGAYEQYF. The CDR3 DNA reads TGTGCCAGCAGCTTAGCCTCGGCGGGGGCCTACGAGCAGTACTTC.

The V gene is TRBV27, the J gene TRBJ2-3, with D possibly matching TRBD2 (6 bases). Germline CDR1 is MNHEY and CDR2 is SMNVEV (reference sequence). The CDR3 covers 12 residues. With 3 bases removed from V and 8 bases from J, the gap between germline ends came to 9 bases. CDR3 coding DNA: TGTGCCAGCAGTTTGGGGGGATCTACGCAGTATTTT. As protein: CASSLGGSTQYF.

This clone qualifies as medium-sized. The rearrangement uses TRBV30 and TRBJ1-1; D is ambiguous. Germline V gene sequence: CDR1 GTSNPN, CDR2 SVGIG (reference sequence). Trimming cost V 2 bases and J 6 bases, with 13 bases left between them. This CDR3 spans 13 amino acids. The chain's CDR3 is CAWSPRTAAEAFF. The CDR3 DNA sequence: TGTGCCTGGAGTCCCAGGACGGCCGCTGAAGCTTTCTTT.

The rearrangement joins TRBV10-3 to TRBJ2-7, with D possibly matching TRBD1 (6 bases). V lost 3 bases and J lost 0, with 12 bases in between. CDR1 is ENHRY, CDR2 SYGVKD, per germline. The CDR3 is 15 residues long. The CDR3 sequence is CAISEGQPASYEQYF. In nucleotides, the CDR3 is TGTGCCATCAGTGAAGGACAGCCCGCCTCCTACGAGCAGTACTTC.

The rearrangement uses TRBV6-5 and TRBJ2-2; 7 bases are shared with TRBD1. The CDR3 spans 15 residues. The germline V gene has CDR1 MNHEY and CDR2 SVGAGI. V shed 6 bases and J 0 bases; nucleotides not matched to a gene: 4. CDR3 region: CASRPGQSNTGELFF. The CDR3, as DNA: TGTGCCAGCAGACCGGGACAGTCGAACACCGGGGAGCTGTTTTTT.

This clone was picked up one time. The junction does not match germline at one end; this may be a read error. The V gene is TRBV7-7, the J gene TRBJ2-5; 9 bases align to TRBD2. The CDR3 has 15 amino acids. Germline values: CDR1 SSHAT, CDR2 FNYEAQ (reference sequence). The CDR3 DNA is TGTGCTAGCAGCCAGACTAGCGGAGATGGAGAGACCCAGTACTTC. It yields the protein CASSQTSGDGETQYF.

The chain recombines TRBV7-2 with TRBJ2-5; D possibly corresponds to TRBD2 (5 bases). V lost 8 bases, J lost 1 base, and 8 bases lay in between. Germline CDR1 is SGHTA and CDR2 is FQGNSA. The CDR3 is made up of 12 amino acids. The CDR3 DNA sequence: TGTGCCAGCGGGAGCGGCCAAGAGACCCAGTACTTC. This gives the protein CASGSGQETQYF. The complete variable domain, with remaining parts taken from reference TRBV7-2 and TRBJ2-5, reads GAGVSQSPSNKVTEKGKDVELRCDPISGHTALYWYRQSLGQGLEFLIYFQGNSAPDKSGLPSDRFSAERTGGSVSTLTIQRTQQEDSAVYLCASGSGQETQYFGPGTRLLVL.